The 30 T cell receptor beta chains given below trace back to one sample, sequenced in a study of T cell responses to AZD1222 COVID-19 vaccine. The table came from immunoSEQ multiplex PCR; TCRdb's copy has only in-frame clones and leaves some out. Altogether 150,000 to 200,000 clones are present, about 89% being singletons, with the ten largest covering approximately 1.8%. The sample in question was peripheral blood, obtained on day 0 of AZD1222 vaccination. These receptors all stem from an adult in good health.

The J gene is TRBJ1-2, the V gene TRBV14; D gene ambiguous. CDR1 is SGHDN, CDR2 FVKESK, per germline. V lost 0 bases and J lost 4, with 6 bases in between. The CDR3 length is 13 residues. The CDR3 region has the DNA TGTGCCAGCAGCCAAGAGCAGTTCTATGGCTACACCTTC. Translation gives CASSQEQFYGYTF.

The chain couples TRBV29-1 to TRBJ1-2; perhaps TRBD1 as D (5 bases). Looked up from germline, CDR1 is SQVTM and CDR2 is ANQGSEA. V dropped 3 bases and J dropped 5 bases, with 10 bases sitting between them. The CDR3 length is 12 residues. This CDR3 reads CSVEYRPYGYTF. As DNA, the CDR3 is TGCAGCGTTGAGTACAGGCCTTATGGCTACACCTTC.

This clone was seen a handful of times. The V call is TRBV6-5, the J call TRBJ1-3; D not resolved. Germline CDR1 reads MNHEY; CDR2 reads SVGAGI. With 0 bases removed from V and 0 bases from J, the gap between germline ends came to 9 bases. This CDR3 has 16 residues. The CDR3 DNA sequence: TGTGCCAGCAGTTACTCGTCTATGGGCTCTGGAAACACCATATATTTT. Its protein is CASSYSSMGSGNTIYF.

V is TRBV7-2 and J is TRBJ1-4, with D unresolved. The germline V and J ends were trimmed by 2 bases and 8 bases, with 15 bases remaining between them. CDR1 and CDR2 (germline): SGHTA, FQGNSA. The CDR3 totals 15 residues. The CDR3 coding sequence is TGTGCCAGCAGCTTACGGGCCGATCGGGCGGAAAAACTGTTTTTT. Translation gives CASSLRADRAEKLFF.

The J gene is TRBJ1-1, the V gene TRBV2; 7 positions match TRBD1. The V segment lost 8 bases and the J segment 0 bases; nucleotides outside the gene matches: 3. Germline V CDR1 and CDR2: SNHLY, FYNNEI. This CDR3 contains 13 residues. CDR3 loop: CASADRLNTEAFF. The DNA for the CDR3 is TGTGCCAGCGCGGACAGGCTGAACACTGAAGCTTTCTTT.

V usage is TRBV6-5 and J usage is TRBJ1-5; 12 positions match TRBD1. The germline V gene encodes CDR1 MNHEY and CDR2 SVGAGI. V lost 5 bases, J lost 6 bases, and 5 bases stayed unmatched. CDR3 size: 15 residues. The CDR3, as DNA: TGTGCCAGCAGTCCGGGACAGGGGGCGCGTCAGCCCCAGCATTTT. Its translation is CASSPGQGARQPQHF.

The count of this clone is one. The genes are TRBV18 and TRBJ1-2; 8 nucleotides line up with TRBD1. Trimming removed 4 bases from V and 4 bases from J; junction bases left unmatched: 8. Germline V gives CDR1 KGHSH, CDR2 LQKENI. The CDR3 runs 15 residues. Here the CDR3 reads CASSLDRGLSYGYTF. CDR3 coding DNA: TGTGCCAGCTCACTAGACAGGGGACTTAGCTATGGCTACACCTTC.

The chain recombines TRBV6-2 or TRBV6-3 with TRBJ2-2; either TRBD1 or TRBD2 may supply D (5 bases each). V was cut by 6 bases and J by 8 bases, with 10 bases left in between. Germline lookup yields CDR1 MNHEY and CDR2 SVGEGT. The CDR3 runs to 12 residues. CDR3 region: CASSQGTGELFF. In DNA form, the CDR3 reads TGTGCCAGCAGCCAAGGGACGGGGGAGCTGTTTTTT.

This clone was seen once. J is TRBJ1-2 and V is TRBV6-5; D call uncertain. This CDR3 has 12 residues. V was cut by 8 bases and J by 4 bases, with 11 bases left in between. Germline lookup yields CDR1 MNHEY and CDR2 SVGAGI. CDR3 sequence (DNA): TGTGCCAGCTGGAAACCAGGCTATGGCTACACCTTC. Translated: CASWKPGYGYTF.

The rearrangement uses TRBV9 and TRBJ2-1; D is ambiguous. Germline V gene lookup returns CDR1 SGDLS and CDR2 YYNGEE. The V end lost 0 bases, the J end lost 0 bases, and 7 bases lay between the germline ends. The CDR3 has 15 residues. The chain's CDR3 is CASSVESSSYNEQFF. CDR3 sequence (DNA): TGTGCCAGCAGCGTAGAATCTAGCTCCTACAATGAGCAGTTCTTC.

This chain connects TRBV6-2 or TRBV6-3 to TRBJ2-7, with 8 bases identical to TRBD1. V shed 0 bases and J 0 bases; nucleotides not matched to a gene: 1. Germline values: CDR1 MNHEY, CDR2 SVGEGT. CDR3 length: 15 amino acids. CDR3 bases: TGTGCCAGCAGTTACTCTGGGACAGGCTCCTACGAGCAGTACTTC. It yields the protein CASSYSGTGSYEQYF.

This chain connects TRBV10-1 to TRBJ2-2; TRBD1 matches at 12 bases. The CDR3 is 15 residues long. The germline CDR1 and CDR2 sequences are WNHNN and SYGVQD (reference sequence). The junction had 3 bases not matched to a gene; V was cut back by 6 bases and J by 4 bases. The CDR3 loop is CASSSGQGATGELFF. CDR3 nucleotides: TGCGCCAGCAGCTCGGGACAGGGGGCCACCGGGGAGCTGTTTTTT.

V gene TRBV15 combines with J gene TRBJ2-6; tentatively, D is TRBD1 (5 bases). Trimming removed 3 bases at V and 3 bases at J, with 12 bases between. This CDR3 has 16 residues. Germline V lookup: CDR1 LNHNV, CDR2 YYDKDF (reference sequence). For the CDR3, the DNA is TGTGCCACCAGCAGGGAAAGGGGCTTTGGGGCCAACGTCCTGACTTTC. Translated, it gives CATSRERGFGANVLTF.

The chain has TRBV2 and TRBJ1-1, with D perhaps TRBD1 (5 bases). This CDR3 is built from 13 residues. Germline CDR1 reads SNHLY; CDR2 reads FYNNEI. Trimming took off 4 bases at V and 5 bases at J, with 11 bases between the two ends. The CDR3 reads CASSGAGRTEAFF. CDR3 nucleotides: TGTGCCAGCAGTGGAGCAGGGAGAACTGAAGCTTTCTTT.

The rearrangement uses TRBV11-1 and TRBJ2-5; 14 bases align to TRBD2. This CDR3 contains 16 residues. V lost 4 bases, J lost 1 base, and 2 bases stayed unmatched. Germline CDR1 SGHAT, CDR2 FQDESV (reference sequence). This CDR3 reads CASSSGLAGAQETQYF. CDR3 nucleotide sequence: TGTGCCAGCAGCTCGGGACTAGCGGGGGCCCAAGAGACCCAGTACTTC. The entire variable domain, with the rest obtained from reference TRBV11-1 and TRBJ2-5, is as follows: EAEVAQSPRYKITEKSQAVAFWCDPISGHATLYWYRQILGQGPELLVQFQDESVVDDSQLPKDRFSAERLKGVDSTLKIQPAELGDSAMYLCASSSGLAGAQETQYFGPGTRLLVL.

This clone occurred once. The chain joins TRBV6-6 to TRBJ1-5, with 9 nucleotides matching TRBD1. V was clipped by 5 bases and J by 6 bases; unmatched bases: 17. This CDR3 comprises 18 residues. Germline assignment: CDR1 MNHNY and CDR2 SVGAGI (reference sequence). Written as DNA, the CDR3 is TGTGCCAGCAGTCCCCAGGGGTGGGACAGGGTCGCGAGTCAGCCCCAGCATTTT. Translation gives CASSPQGWDRVASQPQHF.

The chain joins TRBV30 to TRBJ1-1; a possible D gene is TRBD1 (5 bases). Germline V gene sequence: CDR1 GTSNPN, CDR2 SVGIG (reference sequence). The CDR3 sequence is 13 residues long. Trimming removed 5 bases at V and 10 bases at J, with 20 bases between. The CDR3: CAWGRGNFGGAFF. CDR3 DNA: TGTGCCTGGGGGCGGGGGAATTTTGGGGGAGCTTTCTTT. The entire variable domain, with the rest obtained from reference TRBV30 and TRBJ1-1, is as follows: SQTIHQWPATLVQPVGSPLSLECTVEGTSNPNLYWYRQAAGRGLQLLFYSVGIGQISSEVPQNLSASRPQDRQFILSSKKLLLSDSGFYLCAWGRGNFGGAFFGQGTRLTVV.

CDR3 nucleotide sequence: TGTGCCAGCAGTGGGACTCGTGGGGAAAAACTGTTTTTT. Its protein product is CASSGTRGEKLFF. The chain employs TRBV28 and TRBJ1-4, with TRBD1 as a possible D gene (5 bases). The germline V gene has CDR1 MDHEN and CDR2 SYDVKM. V was shortened by 5 bases and J by 8 bases, with 12 bases between the two germline ends. The CDR3 has 13 residues.

CDR3 sequence (DNA): TGTGCCACCAGCAGACCCCCGGACAATGAGCAGTTCTTC. It codes for CATSRPPDNEQFF. The chain has TRBV15 and TRBJ2-1; D ambiguous. V lost 2 bases, J lost 5 bases, and 7 bases lay in between. The CDR3 totals 13 residues. CDR1 is LNHNV, CDR2 YYDKDF, per germline (reference sequence). Full variable domain (outside the CDR3, taken from reference TRBV15 and TRBJ2-1): DAMVIQNPRYQVTQFGKPVTLSCSQTLNHNVMYWYQQKSSQAPKLLFHYYDKDFNNEADTPDNFQSRRPNTSFCFLDIRSPGLGDTAMYLCATSRPPDNEQFFGPGTRLTVL.

The rearrangement links TRBV9 to TRBJ2-5; 9 bases are shared with TRBD1. This CDR3 region has 16 residues. V trimming: 3 bases; J trimming: 5 bases; junction bases outside the gene matches: 11. CDR1 and CDR2 (germline): SGDLS, YYNGEE. The CDR3, as DNA: TGTGCCAGCAGCGAAAGGGGAGGCGGACAGGGGGAGACCCAGTACTTC. It translates to CASSERGGGQGETQYF.

The J gene is TRBJ2-2, the V gene TRBV2, with 11 bases fitting TRBD2. After removal of 7 bases from V and 1 base from J, the junction contained 14 bases not matched to a gene. The CDR3 extends over 19 amino acids. Per the germline V gene, CDR1 is SNHLY and CDR2 is FYNNEI. The DNA for the CDR3 is TGTGCCAGCATGCCCGAGTGGCTAGCGGGAGGCTGGAACACCGGGGAGCTGTTTTTT. Residues: CASMPEWLAGGWNTGELFF.

The CDR3 spells CASSYSGGGYTF. Here the CDR3 DNA reads TGTGCCAGCAGTTACTCGGGAGGAGGCTACACCTTC. This chain connects TRBV6-6 to TRBJ1-2; no clear D. Between the trimmed V and J ends, which lost 0 bases and 8 bases, there was a span of 7 bases. Germline CDR1 MNHNY, CDR2 SVGAGI (reference sequence). The CDR3 is 12 residues long.

This clone was detected a few times. Here the CDR3 DNA reads TGTGCCAGCAGTTTTGAAGAGAGCTCCTACGAGCAGTACTTC. Amino acid sequence: CASSFEESSYEQYF. This chain uses TRBV28 with TRBJ2-7; D is ambiguous. The germline CDR1 and CDR2 sequences are MDHEN and SYDVKM. V was pared by 3 bases and J by 0 bases, with 9 bases between. The CDR3 covers 14 residues. The whole variable domain, remainder taken from reference TRBV28 and TRBJ2-7, is DVKVTQSSRYLVKRTGEKVFLECVQDMDHENMFWYRQDPGLGLRLIYFSYDVKMKEKGDIPEGYSVSREKKERFSLILESASTNQTSMYLCASSFEESSYEQYFGPGTRLTVT.

This clone was counted once. The rearrangement joins TRBV11-3 to TRBJ2-2, with 10 bases aligning to TRBD2. J was trimmed by 1 base and V by 2 bases; bases with no gene match: 4. Germline loops: CDR1 SGHNT, CDR2 YENEEA. This CDR3 spans 17 amino acids. CDR3: CASSLLAGALNTGELFF. In DNA, the CDR3 is TGTGCCAGCAGCTTACTAGCGGGAGCCTTGAACACCGGGGAGCTGTTTTTT.

The rearrangement joins TRBV5-1 to TRBJ1-4; TRBD1 matches at 8 bases. The germline CDR1 and CDR2 sequences are SGHRS and YFSETQ. V was clipped by 2 bases and J by 3 bases; unmatched bases: 9. The CDR3 runs to 17 residues. Written as DNA, the CDR3 is TGCGCCAGCAGCTTCTCCGGGACAGGCATGGCTAATGAAAAACTGTTTTTT. It specifies CASSFSGTGMANEKLFF. The full variable domain, completed using reference TRBV5-1 and TRBJ1-4, is KAGVTQTPRYLIKTRGQQVTLSCSPISGHRSVSWYQQTPGQGLQFLFEYFSETQRNKGNFPGRFSGRQFSNSRSEMNVSTLELGDSALYLCASSFSGTGMANEKLFFGSGTQLSVL.

This sequence joins TRBV10-2 and TRBJ1-5; D gene unclear. The CDR3 is made up of 13 amino acids. Deletions cut 4 bases from V and 7 bases from J, with 11 bases between. CDR1 WSHSY and CDR2 SAAADI come from the germline V gene. CDR3 protein: CASSADRRQPQHF. The CDR3 DNA follows: TGCGCCAGCAGTGCGGATCGTCGGCAGCCCCAGCATTTT.

In regard to this clone: Additional DNA sequences in this sample encode the identical CDR3. The chain carries TRBV5-1 and TRBJ1-4, with D perhaps TRBD1 (5 bases). The V gene lost 0 bases and the J gene lost 5 bases, with 8 bases spanning the gap. CDR1 and CDR2 (germline): SGHRS, YFSETQ. The CDR3 totals 14 residues. The chain's CDR3 is CASSLAGANEKLFF. CDR3 sequence (DNA): TGCGCCAGCAGCTTGGCCGGGGCGAATGAAAAACTGTTTTTT.

The chain joins TRBV24-1 to TRBJ1-3, with no clear D. V lost 7 bases and J 3 bases, leaving 9 bases between the germline ends. The CDR3 totals 13 residues. Germline V gene data show CDR1 as KGHDR and CDR2 as SFDVKD. The CDR3: CATSGDFGNTIYF. CDR3 DNA: TGTGCCACCAGCGGGGATTTTGGAAACACCATATATTTT.

The chain links TRBV7-8 to TRBJ2-2; the match to TRBD1 covers 7 bases. V lost 7 bases to trimming and J lost 4 bases; unmatched junction nucleotides: 3. This CDR3 spans 13 amino acids. The germline gives CDR1 SGHVS, CDR2 FQNEAQ. The CDR3 loop reads CASIRGSTGELFF. The DNA of the CDR3 is TGTGCCAGCATCAGGGGGAGCACCGGGGAGCTGTTTTTT. The whole variable domain, filled in from reference TRBV7-8 and TRBJ2-2, reads GAGVSQSPRYKVAKRGQDVALRCDPISGHVSLFWYQQALGQGPEFLTYFQNEAQLDKSGLPSDRFFAERPEGSVSTLKIQRTQQEDSAVYLCASIRGSTGELFFGEGSRLTVL.

This clone has more than one count but fewer than ten. This rearrangement joins TRBV9 to TRBJ1-1, with D tentatively TRBD1 (5 bases). The CDR3 is 15 residues long. The V gene lost 0 bases and the J gene lost 3 bases, with 12 bases spanning the gap. Looked up from germline, CDR1 is SGDLS and CDR2 is YYNGEE. CDR3 nucleotides: TGTGCCAGCAGCGTAGAACCGGGGCGGGACACTGAAGCTTTCTTT. Protein product: CASSVEPGRDTEAFF. Complete variable domain (other parts from reference TRBV9 and TRBJ1-1): DSGVTQTPKHLITATGQRVTLRCSPRSGDLSVYWYQQSLDQGLQFLIQYYNGEERAKGNILERFSAQQFPDLHSELNLSSLELGDSALYFCASSVEPGRDTEAFFGQGTRLTVV.